These T cell receptor beta chains were read from a single sample in a study of liver allograft versus peripheral blood T cells. TCRdb reprocessed the reads with MiXCR, giving one entry per CDR3 protein. The sample has 6,000 to 8,000 distinct CDR3 sequences; 15% to 20% are singletons. The source of these receptors is a human patient who had a liver transplant. The graft donor may have given rise to some T cells. Both conserved end residues are trimmed from each CDR3. The D gene is left open where the match is weak.

cdr3_aa j_call d_call v_call
ASSLGGMWSYEQY TRBJ2-7 NA TRBV7-2
ASSDEWDQPQH TRBJ1-5 NA TRBV18
ASSDAGLGVGGYT TRBJ1-2 NA TRBV25-1
ASSLFGGANTGELF TRBJ2-2 NA TRBV7-3
ATSDLADNEQF TRBJ2-1 NA TRBV24-1
ASQRDRNTEAF TRBJ1-1 NA TRBV10-2
ASSWAGGQETQY TRBJ2-5 NA TRBV6-2/TRBV6-3
SVDSLTSTDTQY TRBJ2-3 NA TRBV20-1
ASSLYRGGGSQETQY TRBJ2-5 TRBD2 TRBV28
ASSKYDTGELF TRBJ2-2 NA TRBV27
ATSKEGWSETQY TRBJ2-5 NA TRBV15
ASSLDQTGYDGYT TRBJ1-2 NA TRBV5-5
ASSPSRDSNYGYT TRBJ1-2 NA TRBV18
AWSVRVTGTSPYEQY TRBJ2-7 TRBD2 TRBV30
AISELETQY TRBJ2-5 NA TRBV10-3
ASSSVLAGGTDTQY TRBJ2-3 TRBD2 TRBV6-6
ASSSQGRGQPQH TRBJ1-5 NA TRBV5-6
ASSSWGGGYT TRBJ1-2 NA TRBV6-6
SARDPSTTTQY TRBJ2-5 NA TRBV20-1
ATSRTSSTDTQY TRBJ2-3 NA TRBV15
ASSWTNEQF TRBJ2-1 NA TRBV5-6